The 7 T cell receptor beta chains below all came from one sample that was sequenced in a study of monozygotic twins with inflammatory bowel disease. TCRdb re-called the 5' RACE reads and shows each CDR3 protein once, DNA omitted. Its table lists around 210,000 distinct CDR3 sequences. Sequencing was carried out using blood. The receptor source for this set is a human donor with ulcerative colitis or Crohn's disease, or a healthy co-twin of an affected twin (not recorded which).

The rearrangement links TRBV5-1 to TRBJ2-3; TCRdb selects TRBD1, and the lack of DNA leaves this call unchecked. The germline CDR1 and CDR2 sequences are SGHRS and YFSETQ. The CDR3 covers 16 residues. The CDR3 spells CASSMGPPTLGDTQYF.

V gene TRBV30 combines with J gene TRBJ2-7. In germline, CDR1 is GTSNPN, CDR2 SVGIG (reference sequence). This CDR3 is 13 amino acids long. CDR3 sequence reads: CAWGTKTSYEQYF.

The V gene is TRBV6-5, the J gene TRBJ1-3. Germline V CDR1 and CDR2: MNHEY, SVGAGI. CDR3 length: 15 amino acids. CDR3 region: CASSYLRGSGNTIYF.

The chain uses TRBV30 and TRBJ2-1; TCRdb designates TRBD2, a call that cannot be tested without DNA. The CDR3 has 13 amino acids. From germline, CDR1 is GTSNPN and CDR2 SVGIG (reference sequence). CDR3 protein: CAWSPGLAREQFF.

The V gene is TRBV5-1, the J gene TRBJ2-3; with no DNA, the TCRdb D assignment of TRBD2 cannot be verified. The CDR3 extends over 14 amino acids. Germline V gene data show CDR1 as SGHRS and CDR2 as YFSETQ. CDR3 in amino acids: CAGRASGNTDTQYF.

The CDR3 reads CSSGQNTEAFF. The chain employs TRBV20-1 and TRBJ1-1; TCRdb lists TRBD1, though no DNA is available to test this call. Germline CDR1 is DFQATT and CDR2 is SNEGSKA (reference sequence). The CDR3 has 11 amino acids.

CDR3 sequence: CASSTRGETQYF. The V and J genes are TRBV11-2 and TRBJ2-5. Per germline, CDR1 SGHAT and CDR2 FQNNGV. This CDR3 spans 12 amino acids.